Sequencing of this T cell receptor beta chain was carried out in a study of shared clonotypes between healthy human individuals. Study in general: Ranging from 18 to 49 in age, donors were a couple of women and a few men.

V shed 6 bases, J shed 7 bases, and the junction held 9 bases outside the gene matches. This CDR3 has 15 residues. The germline V gene encodes CDR1 SGHTA and CDR2 FQGTGA. Only in-frame clones appear in the TCRdb table, and some are missing; sequencing was by immunoSEQ multiplex PCR. Of 1 million to 1.2 million clones in the sample, approximately 75% were seen once. With regard to this clone: The antigen is unknown.

Study results and caveats: Rarefaction showed that sequencing of sorted subsets was incomplete (despite large depth). Of the naive CD4 clonotypes, approximately 5% were shared across a handful of donors.

The genes are TRBV7-3 and TRBJ2-1; 10 nucleotides align to TRBD2. The receptor was isolated from a man between 18 and 29 years old in good health. Some clones in this sample may be carry-over from other donors' samples. The material sequenced was memory CD4+ T cells from PBMCs. As for subset: CD45RA-negative fraction. The CDR3 bases are TGTGCCAGCAGTTCAAGCGGGAGGGCGACTAATGAGCAGTTCTTC. Encoded protein: CASSSSGRATNEQFF. The entire variable domain, with the rest obtained from reference TRBV7-3 and TRBJ2-1, is as follows: GAGVSQTPSNKVTEKGKYVELRCDPISGHTALYWYRQSLGQGPEFLIYFQGTGAADDSGLPNDRFFAVRPEGSVSTLKIQRTERGDSAVYLCASSSSGRATNEQFFGPGTRLTVL.